This T cell receptor (beta chain) comes out of a study of radiation and T cells in renal cell carcinoma. Overall study results and limits: From baseline, blood top tumor clonotypes peaked at 2 weeks post-radiation. No pretreatment tumor biopsies were available for baseline clonotypes.

This clone was counted between two and nine times. The antigen is undetermined. Assay used: immunoSEQ multiplex PCR; TCRdb lists only in-frame clones, some missing. The sample includes about 90,000 clones, over 80% seen only once; the top ten take roughly 10%. Time point indicated: blood 4 weeks post-SBRT, at nephrectomy. The treatment denotes: 15 Gy SBRT to primary tumor, nephrectomy 4 weeks later. The receptor's source is a man aged 50-59 years with renal cell carcinoma. Sequencing was performed on blood, taken from a patient whose treatment included radiotherapy and nephrectomy.

CDR3 in amino acids: CASSSYAGLAGPNTGELFF. The CDR3 coding sequence is TGTGCCAGCAGCTCCTACGCCGGACTAGCGGGGCCCAACACCGGGGAGCTGTTTTTT. The chain recombines TRBV5-4 with TRBJ2-2; 12 bases line up with TRBD2. Germline V gene sequence: CDR1 SGHNT, CDR2 YYREEE (reference sequence). CDR3 length: 19 residues. J lost 2 bases, V lost 3 bases, and 11 bases had no gene match.